Included here is one T cell receptor (beta chain) sequence, with context. The entry originates in a study of cytomegalovirus exposure and HLA in healthy donors. The J segment lost 4 bases and the V segment lost 3 bases, leaving 1 base of the junction unmatched. The CDR3 contains 16 residues. Germline V gives CDR1 SEHNR, CDR2 FQNEAQ (reference sequence). Primers included in the PCR were 60 Vbeta and 13 Jbeta primers. Sequencing was performed with immunoSEQ multiplex PCR; in TCRdb, only in-frame clones are kept and a portion is missing. The repertoire includes some 140,000 clones, 73% of them detected once, and 1% to 1.5% sits in the top ten.

V gene TRBV7-9 combines with J gene TRBJ2-1, with TRBD2 matching 15 bases. The sequence was obtained from a woman between 40 and 55 years old in good health and CMV-seronegative. The material sequenced was PBMCs. The CDR3 DNA sequence: TGTGCCAGCAGCTTGGGGACTAGCGGGGGGTACAATGAGCAGTTCTTC. It translates to CASSLGTSGGYNEQFF.